The next 25 T cell receptor beta chains were all read from a single sample in a study of T cell responses to AZD1222 COVID-19 vaccine. TCRdb keeps only in-frame clones here, not all; method: immunoSEQ multiplex PCR. The sample has around 150,000 clones; roughly 90% are singletons. Sequencing used peripheral blood, obtained 28 days after the second AZD1222 dose. The receptors here all came from an adult who received the AZD1222 COVID-19 vaccine.

V gene TRBV7-2 combines with J gene TRBJ1-5; perhaps TRBD1 as D (5 bases). This CDR3 contains 12 residues. V shed 6 bases and J shed 6 bases, with 9 bases lying between them. Germline V CDR1 and CDR2: SGHTA, FQGNSA. This chain's CDR3 is CASRSGVQPQHF. DNA of the CDR3: TGTGCCAGCAGATCGGGGGTTCAGCCCCAGCATTTT.

The genes are TRBV19 and TRBJ1-2; D perhaps matches TRBD1 (5 bases). CDR3 length: 13 residues. CDR1 and CDR2 from the germline V gene are LNHDA and SQIVND (reference sequence). The ends were cut back, 5 bases at V and 4 bases at J, with 11 bases in the middle. Written as DNA, the CDR3 is TGTGCCAGTAGTGCCAGGGATCGCTATGGCTACACCTTC. Protein sequence: CASSARDRYGYTF.

The chain employs TRBV10-1 and TRBJ2-2, with D tentatively TRBD2 (5 bases). The V gene lost 3 bases and the J gene lost 5 bases, with 10 bases spanning the gap. This CDR3 has 14 amino acids. Germline V gene sequence: CDR1 WNHNN, CDR2 SYGVQD (reference sequence). CDR3 in amino acids: CASSDGKGTGELFF. CDR3 DNA: TGCGCCAGCAGTGACGGGAAGGGAACCGGGGAGCTGTTTTTT.

The chain uses TRBV18 and TRBJ2-2; no clear D gene. The CDR3 is made up of 16 amino acids. V was trimmed by 1 base and J by 2 bases, leaving 11 bases between them. The germline V gene encodes CDR1 KGHSH and CDR2 LQKENI. The CDR3 DNA is TGTGCCAGCTCACCACGGGCAGGTTCCAACACCGGGGAGCTGTTTTTT. It codes for CASSPRAGSNTGELFF.

The chain joins TRBV28 to TRBJ1-5; D not resolved. Germline V CDR1 and CDR2: MDHEN, SYDVKM. V dropped 3 bases and J dropped 6 bases, with 6 bases sitting between them. The CDR3 has 12 residues. The CDR3 loop is CASSFIFQPQHF. In DNA form, the CDR3 reads TGTGCCAGCAGTTTCATCTTTCAGCCCCAGCATTTT. The full variable domain, its missing parts supplied by reference TRBV28 and TRBJ1-5, is DVKVTQSSRYLVKRTGEKVFLECVQDMDHENMFWYRQDPGLGLRLIYFSYDVKMKEKGDIPEGYSVSREKKERFSLILESASTNQTSMYLCASSFIFQPQHFGDGTRLSIL.

The V call is TRBV7-2, the J call TRBJ1-1, with D tentatively TRBD1 (5 bases). V was cut by 7 bases and J by 1 base, with 10 bases left in between. Germline V lookup: CDR1 SGHTA, CDR2 FQGNSA. CDR3 length: 13 residues. Here the CDR3 DNA reads TGTGCCAGCACGGGACGGGAGAACACTGAAGCTTTCTTT. Encoded protein: CASTGRENTEAFF.

This clone was seen a single time. This chain connects TRBV19 to TRBJ1-1, with a weak D call TRBD1 (6 bases). The germline gives CDR1 LNHDA, CDR2 SQIVND (reference sequence). V lost 0 bases, J lost 1 base, and 15 bases lay in between. The CDR3 length is 17 residues. The CDR3 nucleotides are TGTGCCAGTAGTATAGAATGGGAACAGGGATCGAACACTGAAGCTTTCTTT. Translated, it gives CASSIEWEQGSNTEAFF. Combining the CDR3 with reference TRBV19 and TRBJ1-1 gives the whole variable domain DGGITQSPKYLFRKEGQNVTLSCEQNLNHDAMYWYRQDPGQGLRLIYYSQIVNDFQKGDIAEGYSVSREKKESFPLTVTSAQKNPTAFYLCASSIEWEQGSNTEAFFGQGTRLTVV.

This clone was detected once. The gene calls are TRBV10-1 and TRBJ2-1; 11 positions agree with TRBD2. The CDR3 has 16 amino acids. J lost 5 bases, V lost 3 bases, and 6 bases had no gene match. Germline V CDR1 and CDR2: WNHNN, SYGVQD (reference sequence). The CDR3 region is CASSDHSGRANNEQFF. The DNA of the CDR3 is TGCGCCAGCAGTGACCATAGCGGGAGGGCCAACAATGAGCAGTTCTTC.

This CDR3 reads CASSHRVALYNEQFF. The CDR3 DNA reads as TGTGCCAGCAGCCACAGGGTTGCTCTTTACAATGAGCAGTTCTTC. The rearrangement uses TRBV5-4 and TRBJ2-1, with a weak D call TRBD1 (6 bases). The CDR3 is 15 residues long. Germline CDR1 and CDR2: SGHNT and YYREEE (reference sequence). V lost 4 bases and J 4 bases, leaving 15 bases between the germline ends.

The chain is built from TRBV20-1 and TRBJ2-5, with D unresolved. Germline CDR1 DFQATT, CDR2 SNEGSKA (reference sequence). The V gene lost 7 bases and the J gene lost 2 bases, with 8 bases spanning the gap. The CDR3 length is 11 residues. CDR3 bases: TGCAGTGGTCTAAGTCAAGAGACCCAGTACTTC. Protein: CSGLSQETQYF.

The chain carries TRBV10-2 and TRBJ1-1, with D tentatively TRBD1 (6 bases). CDR3 size: 15 residues. Germline CDR1 and CDR2: WSHSY and SAAADI. Trimming took off 3 bases at V and 0 bases at J, with 11 bases between the two ends. The DNA for the CDR3 is TGCGCCAGCAGTGACCCTCAGGGGATGAACACTGAAGCTTTCTTT. Translating gives CASSDPQGMNTEAFF.

This rearrangement joins TRBV30 to TRBJ2-7; a possible D gene is TRBD2 (6 bases). The germline V and J ends were trimmed by 2 bases and 6 bases, with 8 bases remaining between them. This CDR3 has 11 residues. The germline CDR1 and CDR2 sequences are GTSNPN and SVGIG (reference sequence). The CDR3 sequence: CAWSLGGEQYF. The CDR3 region has the DNA TGTGCCTGGAGTTTGGGGGGCGAGCAGTACTTC.

V and J are TRBV18 and TRBJ1-2, with TRBD1 matching 9 bases. The CDR3 consists of 13 residues. Per germline, CDR1 KGHSH and CDR2 LQKENI. After removal of 8 bases from V and 7 bases from J, the junction contained 8 bases not matched to a gene. The CDR3 DNA is TGTGCCAGCCGGACAGGGGAATTTTTTGGCTACACCTTC. Translating it yields CASRTGEFFGYTF. The full variable domain, its missing parts supplied by reference TRBV18 and TRBJ1-2, is NAGVMQNPRHLVRRRGQEARLRCSPMKGHSHVYWYRQLPEEGLKFMVYLQKENIIDESGMPKERFSAEFPKEGPSILRIQQVVRGDSAAYFCASRTGEFFGYTFGSGTRLTVV.

V usage is TRBV28 and J usage is TRBJ1-2; D unresolved. This CDR3 comprises 13 residues. Germline-derived CDR1 and CDR2 are MDHEN and SYDVKM. With 6 bases removed from V and 3 bases from J, the gap between germline ends came to 11 bases. The CDR3 DNA follows: TGTGCCAGCAGCAAAGGGTTCTACTATGGCTACACCTTC. Translating gives CASSKGFYYGYTF.

The chain joins TRBV19 to TRBJ1-5; D unclear. Germline V gene data show CDR1 as LNHDA and CDR2 as SQIVND (reference sequence). Trimming shortened V by 3 bases and J by 0 bases, and 12 bases separated the two germline ends. This CDR3 spans 16 amino acids. CDR3 in amino acids: CASSILGTVSNQPQHF. In DNA form, the CDR3 reads TGTGCCAGTAGTATCTTAGGTACAGTTAGCAATCAGCCCCAGCATTTT.

The V gene is TRBV5-1, the J gene TRBJ2-1; tentatively, D is TRBD2 (6 bases). The V and J ends lost 7 bases and 4 bases respectively, with 12 bases between them. CDR3 length: 13 amino acids. Germline V gene lookup returns CDR1 SGHRS and CDR2 YFSETQ. The CDR3 reads CASGRRTYNEQFF. The CDR3 coding sequence is TGCGCCAGCGGGAGGAGGACTTACAATGAGCAGTTCTTC.

This chain connects TRBV27 to TRBJ2-7, with 11 bases aligning to TRBD2. The germline gives CDR1 MNHEY, CDR2 SMNVEV (reference sequence). This CDR3 has 15 amino acids. V lost 4 bases and J lost 4; bases outside the gene matches: 6. The CDR3 DNA reads as TGTGCCAGCAGTTCCGGACTAGCGGGCGTGTACGAGCAGTACTTC. Translating gives CASSSGLAGVYEQYF.

This chain links TRBV5-6 with TRBJ2-3; D gene uncertain. CDR1 SGHDT and CDR2 YYEEEE come from the germline V gene. This CDR3 is 14 amino acids long. Trimming shortened V by 2 bases and J by 6 bases, and 13 bases separated the two germline ends. The CDR3 coding sequence is TGTGCCAGCAGCTTTTGGGGTAGTGGGGATACGCAGTATTTT. It codes for CASSFWGSGDTQYF.

The J gene is TRBJ2-1, the V gene TRBV29-1, with D maybe TRBD2 (5 bases). There are 14 residues in the CDR3. Germline V gene sequence: CDR1 SQVTM, CDR2 ANQGSEA. The ends were cut back, 6 bases at V and 4 bases at J, with 16 bases in the middle. The CDR3 sequence is CSVFSEDVYNEQFF. The CDR3 coding sequence is TGCAGCGTGTTCTCGGAGGACGTTTACAATGAGCAGTTCTTC.

This clone was seen more than once but under ten times. One end of the junction does not line up with germline, which may come from a read error. The chain has TRBV2 and TRBJ1-6; TRBD1 aligns across 9 bases. The CDR3 consists of 12 residues. Germline CDR1 reads SNHLY; CDR2 reads FYNNEI. CDR3 sequence reads: CASTYTGGGPNF. The CDR3 DNA reads as TGTGCCAGCACATATACAGGGGGCGGCCCGAACTTT.

The chain links TRBV27 to TRBJ1-3, with TRBD1 identical over 11 bases. CDR3 length: 18 amino acids. V lost 10 bases, J lost 3 bases, and 17 bases stayed unmatched. Germline V CDR1 and CDR2: MNHEY, SMNVEV (reference sequence). The DNA for the CDR3 is TGTGCCACCCACCCTGGCGGACAGGGGGCGCGAAATGGAAACACCATATATTTT. Protein product: CATHPGGQGARNGNTIYF.

The CDR3 spells CASVGGQGYNEQYF. The CDR3 DNA reads TGTGCTAGCGTCGGGGGACAGGGTTATAACGAGCAGTACTTC. This chain joins TRBV12-5 and TRBJ2-7, with 9 bases aligning to TRBD1. The germline V gene encodes CDR1 LGHNT and CDR2 FRNRAP. The V gene end was trimmed by 9 bases and the J gene end by 5 bases; junction bases not matched to a gene: 11. This CDR3 contains 14 residues. Drawing the rest from reference TRBV12-5 and TRBJ2-7, the complete variable domain is DARVTQTPRHKVTEMGQEVTMRCQPILGHNTVFWYRQTMMQGLELLAYFRNRAPLDDSGMPKDRFSAEMPDATLATLKIQPSEPRDSAVYFCASVGGQGYNEQYFGPGTRLTVT.

The rearrangement joins TRBV29-1 to TRBJ2-7; TRBD1 or TRBD2 may be the D gene (6 bases each). V was trimmed by 7 bases and J by 6 bases, leaving 16 bases between them. Germline CDR1 reads SQVTM; CDR2 reads ANQGSEA. This CDR3 contains 12 residues. CDR3 coding DNA: TGCAGCGGGCGAAGGGGGGCAGGCGAGCAGTACTTC. It translates to CSGRRGAGEQYF.

This clone has a single count. The chain joins TRBV11-2 to TRBJ2-3; D is unresolved. V was clipped by 5 bases and J by 1 base, with 13 bases between them. There are 15 residues in the CDR3. CDR1 is SGHAT, CDR2 FQNNGV, per germline. The CDR3 protein is CASSPLVWGTDTQYF. In DNA form, the CDR3 reads TGTGCCAGCAGCCCGCTCGTATGGGGCACAGATACGCAGTATTTT.

The chain joins TRBV27 to TRBJ1-2, with TRBD1 matching 10 bases. V shed 6 bases and J 7 bases; nucleotides not matched to a gene: 2. The CDR3 has 12 amino acids. CDR1 MNHEY and CDR2 SMNVEV come from the germline V gene (reference sequence). This CDR3 reads CASRGTGVGYTF. The CDR3 bases are TGTGCCAGCAGGGGGACAGGGGTTGGCTACACCTTC.